These 8 T cell receptor beta chains share one sample of origin, sequenced in a study of cytomegalovirus exposure and HLA in healthy donors. Clones were sequenced by immunoSEQ multiplex PCR, and TCRdb holds only the in-frame ones, with some missing. Of 55,000 to 75,000 clones listed, around 95% are singletons. The sample taken for sequencing was PBMCs. The receptors stem from a man aged 18 to 30 in good health and CMV-seropositive.

The CDR3 DNA is TGTGCCAGCAGCTTGGAAGGGGGAATTGGTACAGATACGCAGTATTTT. Its translation is CASSLEGGIGTDTQYF. This chain joins TRBV5-5 and TRBJ2-3, with a tentative D call TRBD1 (6 bases). The CDR3 is made up of 16 amino acids. Per the germline V gene, CDR1 is SGHKS and CDR2 is YYEKEE (reference sequence). The V and J ends lost 0 bases and 3 bases respectively, with 14 bases between them.

The chain combines TRBV4-3 with TRBJ2-1; 9 nucleotides line up with TRBD1. The CDR3 contains 12 residues. Germline CDR1 LGHNA, CDR2 YSLEER. Trimming took 4 bases from V and 12 from J; bases not matched to a gene: 4. The chain's CDR3 is CASSPTGGRQFF. The CDR3 DNA reads TGCGCCAGCAGCCCCACAGGGGGCCGGCAGTTCTTC.

The chain links TRBV2 to TRBJ1-1; no reliable D call. Germline V CDR1 and CDR2: SNHLY, FYNNEI. V lost 5 bases, J lost 1 base, and 14 bases lay in between. The CDR3 contains 15 residues. The CDR3 loop is CASSPPGRPNTEAFF. The CDR3 DNA is TGTGCCAGCAGTCCCCCGGGGAGGCCGAACACTGAAGCTTTCTTT. Full variable domain (missing parts from reference TRBV2 and TRBJ1-1): EPEVTQTPSHQVTQMGQEVILRCVPISNHLYFYWYRQILGQKVEFLVSFYNNEISEKSEIFDDQFSVERPDGSNFTLKIRSTKLEDSAMYFCASSPPGRPNTEAFFGQGTRLTVV.

The chain joins TRBV7-6 to TRBJ2-1, with a tentative D call TRBD2 (5 bases). From germline, CDR1 is SGHVS and CDR2 FNYEAQ. The V and J ends lost 3 bases and 8 bases respectively, with 14 bases between them. The CDR3 is 14 residues long. CDR3 DNA: TGTGCCAGCAGCTTCACGACCTGGGGAGATGAGCAGTTCTTC. Protein sequence: CASSFTTWGDEQFF.

The chain links TRBV5-4 to TRBJ1-2; D is unclear. Per germline, CDR1 SGHNT and CDR2 YYREEE (reference sequence). The CDR3 is 14 residues long. Deletions cut 0 bases from V and 0 bases from J, with 6 bases between. For the CDR3, the DNA is TGTGCCAGCAGCTTGGTAGAAGCTAACTATGGCTACACCTTC. Protein sequence: CASSLVEANYGYTF.

The CDR3 DNA reads TGCGCCAGCAGCAAACAGAGTTCTCAGCCCCAGCATTTT. Translated: CASSKQSSQPQHF. This chain uses TRBV4-1 with TRBJ1-5; D gene uncertain. Trimming shortened V by 5 bases and J by 6 bases, and 11 bases separated the two germline ends. Per the germline V gene, CDR1 is MGHRA and CDR2 is YSYEKL. The CDR3 spans 13 residues.

This chain uses TRBV6-6 with TRBJ1-1; 8 bases line up with TRBD1. The CDR3 is 14 residues long. V dropped 8 bases and J dropped 3; count of bases not matched to a gene: 8. In germline, CDR1 is MNHNY, CDR2 SVGAGI (reference sequence). CDR3 loop: CASAKQGEDTEAFF. DNA for the CDR3: TGTGCCAGCGCAAAACAGGGGGAAGACACTGAAGCTTTCTTT.

The chain joins TRBV6-1 to TRBJ2-3; 7 bases fit TRBD2. V shed 6 bases, J shed 3 bases, and the junction held 9 bases outside the gene matches. The CDR3 is 15 residues long. Per the germline V gene, CDR1 is MNHNS and CDR2 is SASEGT. The CDR3 sequence: CASSFQRGGTDTQYF. DNA for the CDR3: TGTGCCAGCAGCTTCCAGCGGGGAGGTACAGATACGCAGTATTTT.